Listed below are T cell receptor beta chains from one sample, sequenced in a study of OX40 agonist ivuxolimab in advanced cancers. Measured with immunoSEQ multiplex PCR; TCRdb has only the in-frame clones, and not every one. This sample has roughly 64,000 clones; about 86% occur once, and the top ten carry about 2.2%. Sequenced here: CD4+ or CD8+ T cells sorted from blood, sampled in a trial of the OX40 agonist ivuxolimab. The receptors shown here come from an adult with an advanced solid tumor such as melanoma, head and neck, liver or kidney cancer. CDR3s include the opening cysteine and the closing phenylalanine or tryptophan. Fields, in order: V gene, J gene, CDR3 protein.

TRBV18	TRBJ1-1	CASSLNRGPMNTEAFF
TRBV6-1	TRBJ2-5	CASRKDGRYQETQYF
TRBV28	TRBJ2-6	CASRPTTGSSGANVLTF
TRBV30	TRBJ1-1	CAWSRGTVNTEAFF
TRBV11-2	TRBJ2-7	CASSLDLSGRTYEQYF
TRBV6-5	TRBJ2-7	CASTPPGGLSYEQYF
TRBV10-2	TRBJ1-1	CASSERSPMNTEAFF
TRBV4-1	TRBJ2-1	CASSPGQYNEQFF
TRBV30	TRBJ1-2	CAWSRDSYGYTF
TRBV2	TRBJ2-3	CASLQTGISTDTQYF
TRBV28	TRBJ1-2	CASSLPQGAYGYTF
TRBV7-9	TRBJ2-2	CASSPGWGAGELFF
TRBV6-9	TRBJ2-1	CARPVTSGGQNEQFF
TRBV19	TRBJ2-3	CASSLLGQITDTQYF
TRBV10-3	TRBJ1-5	CATGGLDSYSNQPQHF
TRBV6-5	TRBJ2-1	CASSYEGSEQFF
TRBV6-9	TRBJ2-7	CASSYYSQGNEQYF
TRBV5-3	TRBJ2-5	CASSPKTGAETQYF
TRBV10-3	TRBJ2-7	CATHAEIVHEQYF
TRBV30	TRBJ1-2	CAWFAGAAYGYTF
TRBV5-4	TRBJ2-7	CASSQPGGSLYEQYF
TRBV5-1	TRBJ1-2	CASSAKTDYGYTF
TRBV10-3	TRBJ2-2	CAIAGLAGGGELFF
TRBV7-3	TRBJ1-5	CASSFRGQHNQPQHF
TRBV27	TRBJ2-3	CASSLFPAADTQYF
TRBV27	TRBJ1-2	CASSFPGGGYTF
TRBV12-5	TRBJ2-3	CASGFLTGGGRNTQYF
TRBV7-2	TRBJ2-3	CASRRDSGKDTQYF
TRBV15	TRBJ2-5	CATSRVSGRAETQYF
TRBV28	TRBJ1-1	CASGPYYTEAFF
TRBV16	TRBJ1-6	CASSPHEGLGSPLHF
TRBV7-9	TRBJ1-5	CASSSGTGGGNQPQHF
TRBV28	TRBJ1-3	CASSFGQRGNTIYF
TRBV7-8	TRBJ2-1	CASSRGTAEQFF
TRBV11-1	TRBJ1-2	CASSLGSDGYTF
TRBV7-7	TRBJ2-7	CASSLRQGLGEQYF
TRBV19	TRBJ2-1	CASSIDIGRWSYNEQFF
TRBV7-3	TRBJ1-6	CASRGVGTTSSYNSPLHF
TRBV9	TRBJ2-5	CASSYSGTAQETQYF
TRBV19	TRBJ2-1	CASSPGQPPGLRYNNEQFF
TRBV7-3	TRBJ2-2	CASLGDTGELFF
TRBV7-2	TRBJ2-1	CASSPRTSGGGKFF
TRBV5-6	TRBJ2-1	CASSLYRGNYNEQFF
TRBV28	TRBJ1-1	CASSFERTEAFF
TRBV28	TRBJ1-1	CASTRQSGTEAFF
TRBV5-1	TRBJ2-3	CASRTGTGNADTQYF
TRBV6-5	TRBJ1-6	CASSYSGTGNSPLHF
TRBV6-1	TRBJ2-5	CASSEGGLQETQYF
TRBV5-4	TRBJ2-1	CASSLGLAGGHNEQFF
TRBV5-4	TRBJ2-7	CASSAAGAASYEQYF
TRBV29-1	TRBJ2-5	CSVEGQSETQYF
TRBV6-5	TRBJ1-6	CASSTRGFANSPLHF